The next 8 T cell receptor beta chains were all read from a single sample in a study of T cell changes during pregnancy in multiple sclerosis. This table comes from immunoSEQ multiplex PCR, and its TCRdb copy is limited to in-frame clones, with some not included. Of about 40,000 clones detected, around 89% appear once; the ten largest clones hold around 0.51%. Sequencing was performed on CD4+ T cells from peripheral blood mononuclear cells, taken in the first trimester of pregnancy. These receptors were taken from a female donor with multiple sclerosis, enrolled in a pregnancy study.

J is TRBJ1-5 and V is TRBV7-2; 7 nucleotides line up with TRBD1. In germline, CDR1 is SGHTA, CDR2 FQGNSA. With 3 bases clipped from V and 4 bases from J, the junction kept 6 bases outside the gene matches. The CDR3 totals 15 residues. DNA of the CDR3: TGTGCCAGCAGCTTGCGACAGGGTTGGAATCAGCCCCAGCATTTT. Translating it yields CASSLRQGWNQPQHF.

The rearrangement uses TRBV7-9 and TRBJ2-1; the match to TRBD2 covers 8 bases. The CDR3 contains 17 residues. Germline V gene lookup returns CDR1 SEHNR and CDR2 FQNEAQ (reference sequence). V lost 2 bases, J lost 5 bases, and 11 bases stayed unmatched. The CDR3 here is CASSLWAGGWSHNEQFF. The CDR3 coding sequence is TGTGCCAGCAGCTTATGGGCGGGAGGCTGGTCTCACAATGAGCAGTTCTTC.

This clone has only one observation. The chain recombines TRBV5-1 with TRBJ2-3, with D tentatively TRBD1 (7 bases). This CDR3 has 17 amino acids. CDR1 SGHRS and CDR2 YFSETQ come from the germline V gene. The V and J ends lost 0 bases and 2 bases respectively, with 16 bases between them. The CDR3 DNA reads as TGCGCCAGCAGCTTGGCTCGAGGAGGGGGCCCCACAGATACGCAGTATTTT. This translates into CASSLARGGGPTDTQYF. The entire variable domain, with the rest obtained from reference TRBV5-1 and TRBJ2-3, is as follows: KAGVTQTPRYLIKTRGQQVTLSCSPISGHRSVSWYQQTPGQGLQFLFEYFSETQRNKGNFPGRFSGRQFSNSRSEMNVSTLELGDSALYLCASSLARGGGPTDTQYFGPGTRLTVL.

The chain links TRBV21-1 to TRBJ1-4; no check of the table's D call, TRBD1, against the DNA was made. TRBV21-1 is a recognized pseudogene. There are 13 residues in the CDR3. This CDR3 is CASLGQGNEKLFF. The DNA for the CDR3 is TGTGCCAGCCTCGGACAGGGGAATGAAAAACTGTTTTTT.

The V call is TRBV10-3, the J call TRBJ2-1, with D tentatively TRBD2 (7 bases). The CDR3 is 16 residues long. Germline V gene sequence: CDR1 ENHRY, CDR2 SYGVKD. V was shortened by 0 bases and J by 7 bases, with 16 bases between the two germline ends. The CDR3 region is CAISESYREGLNEQFF. The CDR3 region has the DNA TGTGCCATCAGTGAGTCTTACAGGGAGGGGTTGAATGAGCAGTTCTTC.

The CDR3 region is CASSLGGFRGDEQFF. The CDR3 DNA is TGTGCCAGCAGCTTGGGAGGGTTTCGGGGGGATGAGCAGTTCTTC. The chain carries TRBV7-9 and TRBJ2-1, with 7 bases lining up with TRBD2. Germline values: CDR1 SEHNR, CDR2 FQNEAQ (reference sequence). J lost 8 bases, V lost 3 bases, and 10 bases had no gene match. This CDR3 has 15 amino acids.

This clone has a single count. The gene calls are TRBV25-1 and TRBJ1-2; TRBD1 is a possible D gene (5 bases). Trimming took 2 bases from V and 4 from J, leaving 8 bases between them. The CDR3 has 13 amino acids. Looked up from germline, CDR1 is MGHDK and CDR2 is SYGVNS. CDR3 protein: CASSEQGGYGYTF. The CDR3 bases are TGTGCCAGCAGTGAACAGGGAGGCTATGGCTACACCTTC.

V gene TRBV4-3 combines with J gene TRBJ2-1; 11 bases match TRBD2. The CDR3 is 16 amino acids. CDR1 is LGHNA, CDR2 YSLEER, per germline. Losses at the gene ends were 1 base for V and 6 bases for J; bases not matched to a gene: 5. The CDR3 spells CASSQGVGTSGNEQFF. The CDR3 coding sequence is TGCGCCAGCAGCCAAGGAGTGGGGACTAGCGGCAATGAGCAGTTCTTC.